This TCR beta chain came from a study of technical replicates of blood from a few donors. The germline CDR1 and CDR2 sequences are SGDLS and YYNGEE. The V end was cut by 3 bases, the J end by 2 bases, with 12 bases between. The CDR3 has 15 amino acids. The protocol was immunoSEQ multiplex PCR, while the TCRdb copy is restricted to in-frame clones and leaves out a portion. This sample has fewer than 15,000 clones, with over 90% found just once. This TCR was sampled from a human donor in good health. The sample taken for sequencing was PBMCs. The V gene is TRBV9, the J gene TRBJ2-1, with D perhaps TRBD2 (6 bases). In DNA, the CDR3 is TGTGCCAGCAGCGAGGGGTGGGGGGCCTACAATGAGCAGTTCTTC. As protein: CASSEGWGAYNEQFF.